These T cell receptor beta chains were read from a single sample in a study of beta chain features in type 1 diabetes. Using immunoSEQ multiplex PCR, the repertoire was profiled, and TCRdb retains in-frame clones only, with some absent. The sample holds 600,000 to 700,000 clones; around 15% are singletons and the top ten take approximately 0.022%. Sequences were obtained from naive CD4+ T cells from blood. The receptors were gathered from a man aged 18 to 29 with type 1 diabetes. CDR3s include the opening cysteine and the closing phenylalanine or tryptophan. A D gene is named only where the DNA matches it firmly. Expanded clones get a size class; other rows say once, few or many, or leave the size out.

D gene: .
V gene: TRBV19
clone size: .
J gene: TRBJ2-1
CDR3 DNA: TGTGCCAGTAGTCCGATGACTGCAGTAGATGAGCAGTTCTTC
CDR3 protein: CASSPMTAVDEQFF

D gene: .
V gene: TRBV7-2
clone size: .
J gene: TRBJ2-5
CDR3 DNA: TGTGCCAGCAGCTTAAGTCAGGGACAGACCCAGTACTTC
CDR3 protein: CASSLSQGQTQYF

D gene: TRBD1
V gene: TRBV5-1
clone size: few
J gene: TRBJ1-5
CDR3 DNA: TGCGCCAGCAGCTTGCAGGGACAGGGCAATCAGCCCCAGCATTTT
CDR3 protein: CASSLQGQGNQPQHF

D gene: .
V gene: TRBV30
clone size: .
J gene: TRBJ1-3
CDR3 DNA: TGTGCCTGGAGCCCCGGGCCCTCTGGAAACACCATATATTTT
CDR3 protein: CAWSPGPSGNTIYF

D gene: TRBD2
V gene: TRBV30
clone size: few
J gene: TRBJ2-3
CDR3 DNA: TGTGCCTGGAGTCCGACTAGCGGGGGGGATACGCAGTATTTT
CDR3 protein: CAWSPTSGGDTQYF

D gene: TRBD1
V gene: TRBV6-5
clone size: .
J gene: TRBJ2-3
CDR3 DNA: TGTGCCAGCAGCGGGACAGGGGCGGATACGCAGTATTTT
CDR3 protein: CASSGTGADTQYF

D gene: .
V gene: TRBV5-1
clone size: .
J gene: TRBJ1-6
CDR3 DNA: TGCGCCAGCTCCCGGGGACCGATTGATTCACCCCTCCACTTT
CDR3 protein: CASSRGPIDSPLHF

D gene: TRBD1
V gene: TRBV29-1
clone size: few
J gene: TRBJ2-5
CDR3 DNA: TGCAGCGTTGCCCCTGGGACAGGGGTAGGAGAGACCCAGTACTTC
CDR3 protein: CSVAPGTGVGETQYF

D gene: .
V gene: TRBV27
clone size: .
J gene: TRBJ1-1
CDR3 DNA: TGTGCCAGCAGCCTTCAGTTGAACACTGAAGCTTTCTTT
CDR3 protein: CASSLQLNTEAFF

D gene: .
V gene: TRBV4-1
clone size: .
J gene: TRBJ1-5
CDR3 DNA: TGCGCCAGCAGCCAAGGCCAGGACAATAGCAATCAGCCCCAGCATTTT
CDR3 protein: CASSQGQDNSNQPQHF

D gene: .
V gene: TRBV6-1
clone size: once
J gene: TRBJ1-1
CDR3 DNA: TGTGCCAGCAGTGTTCGGACGGTGAACACTGAAGCTTTCTTT
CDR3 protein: CASSVRTVNTEAFF

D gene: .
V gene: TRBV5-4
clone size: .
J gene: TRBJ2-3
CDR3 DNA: TGTGCCAGCAGCTTCAGGACCGGCCATAGCACAGATACGCAGTATTTT
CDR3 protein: CASSFRTGHSTDTQYF

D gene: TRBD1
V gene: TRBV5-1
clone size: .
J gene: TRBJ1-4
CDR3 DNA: TGCGCCAGCAGCGAGGGACAGGGCTTTAATGAAAAACTGTTTTTT
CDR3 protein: CASSEGQGFNEKLFF

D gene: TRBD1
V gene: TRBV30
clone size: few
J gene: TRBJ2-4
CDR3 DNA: TGTGCCTGGGGCGGGACAGGGGGCCTTCAGTACTTC
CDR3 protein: CAWGGTGGLQYF

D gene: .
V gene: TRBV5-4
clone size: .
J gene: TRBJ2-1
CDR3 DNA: TGTGCCAGCAGCCTCGCTTCGGGCAATGAGCAGTTCTTC
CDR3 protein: CASSLASGNEQFF

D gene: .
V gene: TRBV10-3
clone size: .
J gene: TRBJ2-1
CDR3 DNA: TGTGCCATCAGCGATGTACAGGGATACAATGAGCAGTTCTTC
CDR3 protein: CAISDVQGYNEQFF

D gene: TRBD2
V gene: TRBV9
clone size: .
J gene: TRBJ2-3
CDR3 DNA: TGTGCCAGCAGCGTAGGTACAGCGGGGGGGCCGACAGATACGCAGTATTTT
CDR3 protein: CASSVGTAGGPTDTQYF

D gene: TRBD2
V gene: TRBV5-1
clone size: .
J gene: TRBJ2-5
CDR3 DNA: TGCGCCAGCAGCTTTGCCGGGACTACCGAACAAGAGACCCAGTACTTC
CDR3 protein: CASSFAGTTEQETQYF

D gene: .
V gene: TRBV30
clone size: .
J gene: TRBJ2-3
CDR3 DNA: TGTGCCTGGAGTGTACTACAAAATACGCAGTATTTT
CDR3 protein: CAWSVLQNTQYF

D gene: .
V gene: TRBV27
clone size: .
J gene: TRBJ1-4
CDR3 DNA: TGTGCCAGCAGTTTGAGGCAGGGCTGGGAAAAACTGTTTTTT
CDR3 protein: CASSLRQGWEKLFF